The sequence of this T cell receptor beta chain was determined in a study of T cells expressing NK-cell markers. Study overall: Researchers got TCR beta repertoires out of sorted CD3+CD56+NKG2C+, CD3+CD56+NKG2C- and CD3+CD56-NKG2C+ T cells.

Overall study results and limits: NKG2C+ dominant clonotype frequencies in five or six donors were about 1.0-7.5% of CD8+ T cells.

CDR1 and CDR2 from the germline V gene are KGHDR and SFDVKD. There are 13 residues in the CDR3. On this clonotype itself: What it binds is not known.

The cDNA for TCR beta came from 5'RACE template switching with UMIs. For each CDR3 protein, TCRdb gives one entry from its re-call of the 5' RACE reads, without DNA. The table counts around 380,000 distinct CDR3 sequences; 9.5% to 12% lies in the top ten. The receptor was derived from a woman aged 45-65 years in good health. Sequencing used blood T cells: a sorted CD56 or NKG2C T cell subset, CD4+ or CD8+ T cells, or bulk PBMC T cells (not recorded which). J is TRBJ2-3 and V is TRBV24-1. CDR3 residues: CATSDHQPDTQYF.